The 11 T cell receptor beta chains given below trace back to one sample, sequenced in a study of CD8+CD57+ T cells in acquired aplastic anemia. An expansion of CD8+CD57+ cells by flow cytometry had been shown in patients chosen for sequencing. The study profiled TCR beta VDJ and CDR3 using genomic DNA as template. TCRdb re-called the reads through MiXCR, storing one row per CDR3 protein. Seen here are fewer than 85,000 distinct CDR3 sequences, about three quarters observed once, and the top ten hold approximately 80%. The source material was sorted CD4+, CD8+, or CD8+CD57+ T cells (not recorded which) from PBMCs. These receptors all come from a human donor with aplastic anemia.

The V call is TRBV20-1, the J call TRBJ2-7; D may be TRBD1 or TRBD2 (6 bases each). From germline, CDR1 is DFQATT and CDR2 SNEGSKA (reference sequence). The CDR3 runs 14 residues. Trimming pared 0 bases from V and 3 bases from J, leaving 12 bases between. The CDR3 region has the DNA TGCAGTGCTAGAGAACCCAGGGGAGGCTACGAGCAGTACTTC. Protein product: CSAREPRGGYEQYF.

Written as DNA, the CDR3 is TGTGCCAGTAGTATTCAGCATGGCCCCTTGTCACCCCTCCACTTT. This gives the protein CASSIQHGPLSPLHF. The chain uses TRBV19 and TRBJ1-6; D remains ambiguous. The CDR3 spans 15 residues. Germline CDR1 reads LNHDA; CDR2 reads SQIVND (reference sequence). V was shortened by 3 bases and J by 10 bases, with 16 bases between the two germline ends.

The chain links TRBV12-3 or TRBV12-4 to TRBJ2-3; 12 bases map to TRBD2. The CDR3 loop spans 16 amino acids. Losses at the gene ends were 4 bases for V and 2 bases for J; bases not matched to a gene: 4. The CDR3 DNA is TGTGCCAGCAGTTCCGGACTAGCGGGGACCACAGATACGCAGTATTTT. It yields the protein CASSSGLAGTTDTQYF.

This clonotype was picked up many times. The chain links TRBV7-9 to TRBJ2-7; D may be TRBD1 or TRBD2 (5 bases each). The CDR3 has 15 amino acids. Trimming pared 0 bases from V and 2 bases from J, leaving 11 bases between. Per the germline V gene, CDR1 is SEHNR and CDR2 is FQNEAQ (reference sequence). The CDR3 reads CASSLARGGTYEQYF. Here the CDR3 DNA reads TGTGCCAGCAGCTTAGCTCGGGGCGGTACCTACGAGCAGTACTTC.

This clonotype has ten or more counts. The chain combines TRBV12-5 with TRBJ2-7; 7 bases map to TRBD1. The CDR3 is 13 amino acids. V gave up 9 bases and J gave up 0 bases; unmatched junction bases: 5. Germline V gene data show CDR1 as LGHNT and CDR2 as FRNRAP. The CDR3 loop is CASEGQSSYEQYF. CDR3 in DNA: TGTGCTAGCGAGGGACAGAGCTCCTACGAGCAGTACTTC.

There are a few counts of this clonotype. The genes are TRBV10-3 and TRBJ2-1; 7 bases match TRBD1. V trimming: 6 bases; J trimming: 7 bases; junction bases outside the gene matches: 12. CDR1 and CDR2 from the germline V gene are ENHRY and SYGVKD. This CDR3 comprises 15 residues. CDR3 residues: CAIRNMGQHRNEQFF. The CDR3 nucleotides read TGTGCCATCAGGAACATGGGACAGCACAGAAATGAGCAGTTCTTC.

This clonotype was detected only once. Mismatch with germline at one junction end may stem from a read error. The chain recombines TRBV11-1 with TRBJ2-3, with 7 positions matching TRBD1. There are 16 residues in the CDR3. The germline V gene has CDR1 SGHAT and CDR2 FQDESV (reference sequence). The CDR3 region is CASSPPEQGPTDTQCF. In DNA form, the CDR3 reads TGTGCCAGCAGCCCACCAGAACAGGGGCCCACAGATACGCAGTGTTTT.

The V and J genes are TRBV2 and TRBJ1-1; 8 bases fit TRBD1. The J segment lost 3 bases and the V segment lost 7 bases, leaving 7 bases of the junction unmatched. Per germline, CDR1 SNHLY and CDR2 FYNNEI. The CDR3 totals 14 residues. The DNA for the CDR3 is TGTGCCAGCATAAGGGCCAGGGGGCACACTGAAGCTTTCTTT. Translated: CASIRARGHTEAFF.

The CDR3 DNA reads as TGCGCCAGCCGGAGAGCCATGAACACTGAAGCTTTCTTT. This codes for CASRRAMNTEAFF. The chain joins TRBV5-1 to TRBJ1-1; D is undetermined. Germline V gene data show CDR1 as SGHRS and CDR2 as YFSETQ. With 7 bases removed from V and 0 bases from J, the gap between germline ends came to 10 bases. The CDR3 covers 13 residues. The entire variable domain, with the rest obtained from reference TRBV5-1 and TRBJ1-1, is as follows: KAGVTQTPRYLIKTRGQQVTLSCSPISGHRSVSWYQQTPGQGLQFLFEYFSETQRNKGNFPGRFSGRQFSNSRSEMNVSTLELGDSALYLCASRRAMNTEAFFGQGTRLTVV.

This clonotype was picked up one time. The chain joins TRBV10-3 to TRBJ2-5; unclear D gene. The CDR3 is 11 amino acids. Germline CDR1 and CDR2: ENHRY and SYGVKD. V was shortened by 2 bases and J by 5 bases, with 3 bases between the two germline ends. The CDR3 spells CAISEGETQYF. In DNA, the CDR3 is TGTGCCATCAGTGAGGGGGAGACCCAGTACTTC.

The chain carries TRBV10-3 and TRBJ2-7; D is possibly TRBD1 (6 bases). CDR1 and CDR2 (germline): ENHRY, SYGVKD. This CDR3 spans 14 amino acids. With 3 bases removed from V and 2 bases from J, the gap between germline ends came to 11 bases. Here the CDR3 reads CAISDLGAAYEQYF. The CDR3 nucleotides read TGTGCCATCAGTGATTTGGGGGCAGCCTACGAGCAGTACTTC.